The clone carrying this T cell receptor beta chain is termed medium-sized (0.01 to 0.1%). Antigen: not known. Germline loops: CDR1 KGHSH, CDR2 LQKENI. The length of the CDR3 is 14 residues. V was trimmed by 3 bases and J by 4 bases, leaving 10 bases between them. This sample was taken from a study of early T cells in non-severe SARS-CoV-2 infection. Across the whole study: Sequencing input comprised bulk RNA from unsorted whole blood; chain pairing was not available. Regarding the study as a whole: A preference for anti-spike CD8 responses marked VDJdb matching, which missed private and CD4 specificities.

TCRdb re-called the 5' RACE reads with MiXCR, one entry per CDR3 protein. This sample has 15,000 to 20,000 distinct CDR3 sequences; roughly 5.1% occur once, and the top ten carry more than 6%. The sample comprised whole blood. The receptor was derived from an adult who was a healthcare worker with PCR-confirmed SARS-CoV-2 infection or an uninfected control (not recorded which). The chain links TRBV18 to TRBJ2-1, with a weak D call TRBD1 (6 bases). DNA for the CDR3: TGTGCCAGCTCACCCCTAACAGGGTACAATGAGCAGTTCTTC. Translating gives CASSPLTGYNEQFF.